A single sample is the source of the 23 T cell receptor beta chains below, sequenced in a study of CD8+CD57+ T cells in acquired aplastic anemia. Genomic DNA was employed as the template in profiling TCR beta VDJ and CDR3. TCRdb reanalysed the reads using MiXCR and keeps one entry per CDR3 protein. The data show about 200,000 distinct CDR3 sequences, 40% to 60% seen once. CD8+CD57+ cell expansion, shown by flow cytometry, had occurred in the patients selected for sequencing. The sequenced material came from sorted CD4+, CD8+, or CD8+CD57+ T cells (not recorded which) from PBMCs. The receptors here all came from a human donor with aplastic anemia.

The chain has TRBV3-1 and TRBJ1-2, with 7 bases identical to TRBD1. Germline CDR1 and CDR2: LGHDT and YNNKEL (reference sequence). The trim removed 1 base at V and 5 bases at J, leaving 7 bases unmatched. This CDR3 region has 15 residues. The CDR3 nucleotides read TGTGCCAGCAGCCAAGTGGGGGACAGTTCATATGGCTACACCTTC. Translation: CASSQVGDSSYGYTF.

The CDR3 DNA follows: TGTGCCAAGGCATCCGGGACGGCGAATCAGCCCCAGCATTTT. Protein: CAKASGTANQPQHF. V usage is TRBV24-1 and J usage is TRBJ1-5, with D tentatively TRBD1 (5 bases). Trimming shortened V by 11 bases and J by 4 bases, and 17 bases separated the two germline ends. The CDR3 spans 14 residues. Germline lookup yields CDR1 KGHDR and CDR2 SFDVKD.

V usage is TRBV6-5 and J usage is TRBJ2-6; 7 positions match TRBD1. The V and J ends lost 6 bases and 0 bases, in that order; junction bases with no gene match: 8. CDR3 size: 17 residues. CDR1 is MNHEY, CDR2 SVGAGI, per germline. In nucleotides, the CDR3 is TGTGCCAGCAGGGGGGCAGGGGGTCCCTCTGGGGCCAACGTCCTGACTTTC. This encodes CASRGAGGPSGANVLTF.

This chain connects TRBV7-3 to TRBJ2-7; 7 bases line up with TRBD1. The CDR3 extends over 14 amino acids. With V trimmed by 4 bases and J by 7 bases, 10 bases remained unmatched. Germline CDR1 and CDR2: SGHTA and FQGTGA. In nucleotides, the CDR3 is TGTGCCAGCAGCTACGGGACAGCTCTTATAGAGCAGTACTTC. Protein product: CASSYGTALIEQYF.

This clonotype was recorded many times. V usage is TRBV20-1 and J usage is TRBJ2-3, with TRBD2 as a possible D gene (7 bases). V was trimmed by 4 bases and J by 1 base, leaving 12 bases between them. This CDR3 spans 14 amino acids. Germline CDR1 is DFQATT and CDR2 is SNEGSKA (reference sequence). The CDR3 loop is CSAKDGGRTDTQYF. The CDR3 DNA reads as TGCAGTGCTAAGGACGGGGGGCGCACAGATACGCAGTATTTT.

Many counts were recorded for this clonotype. The chain uses TRBV12-3 or TRBV12-4 and TRBJ1-6, with D possibly matching TRBD1 (5 bases). V lost 5 bases to trimming and J lost 7 bases, with 12 bases between them. This CDR3 comprises 14 residues. CDR3 sequence reads: CASSRPGGNSPLHF. DNA of the CDR3: TGTGCCAGCAGTAGACCGGGGGGGAATTCACCCCTCCACTTT.

V is TRBV7-9 and J is TRBJ1-1; TRBD1 might be the D (5 bases). Trimming shortened V by 4 bases and J by 11 bases, and 17 bases separated the two germline ends. Germline V gene lookup returns CDR1 SEHNR and CDR2 FQNEAQ (reference sequence). The CDR3 sequence is 13 residues long. The CDR3 spells CASSSTPGTDAFF. The CDR3 region has the DNA TGTGCCAGCAGCTCGACCCCCGGGACCGACGCTTTCTTT. The full variable domain, with the rest looked up from reference TRBV7-9 and TRBJ1-1, is DTGVSQNPRHKITKRGQNVTFRCDPISEHNRLYWYRQTLGQGPEFLTYFQNEAQLEKSRLLSDRFSAERPKGSFSTLEIQRTEQGDSAMYLCASSSTPGTDAFFGQGTRLTVV.

This clonotype was counted at least ten times. The rearrangement joins TRBV20-1 to TRBJ2-1; unclear D gene. The CDR3 spans 14 residues. CDR1 and CDR2 (germline): DFQATT, SNEGSKA (reference sequence). V lost 0 bases, J lost 4 bases, and 10 bases lay in between. In DNA form, the CDR3 reads TGCAGTGCTAGAGATTTGACGGAATACAATGAGCAGTTCTTC. It yields the protein CSARDLTEYNEQFF.

CDR3 amino acids: CASRGTGAYEQYF. Written as DNA, the CDR3 is TGTGCCAGCCGGGGGACAGGAGCCTACGAGCAGTACTTC. The chain links TRBV7-2 to TRBJ2-7; TRBD1 matches 8 bases. V gave up 8 bases and J gave up 2 bases; unmatched junction bases: 5. Germline CDR1 SGHTA, CDR2 FQGNSA. The CDR3 totals 13 residues.

The V gene is TRBV7-2, the J gene TRBJ1-5; D unclear. The CDR3 length is 13 residues. Germline V CDR1 and CDR2: SGHTA, FQGNSA. Trimming shortened V by 4 bases and J by 7 bases, and 11 bases separated the two germline ends. The CDR3 spells CASSSFADQPQHF. In nucleotides, the CDR3 is TGTGCCAGCAGCTCATTCGCAGACCAGCCCCAGCATTTT. Based on the CDR3 plus reference TRBV7-2 and TRBJ1-5, the full variable domain is GAGVSQSPSNKVTEKGKDVELRCDPISGHTALYWYRQSLGQGLEFLIYFQGNSAPDKSGLPSDRFSAERTGGSVSTLTIQRTQQEDSAVYLCASSSFADQPQHFGDGTRLSIL.

This clonotype was seen at least ten times. The chain carries TRBV6-1 and TRBJ2-2, with D unresolved. Germline V CDR1 and CDR2: MNHNS, SASEGT. The CDR3 is 11 amino acids. Deletions cut 7 bases from V and 6 bases from J, with 6 bases between. The CDR3 DNA reads as TGTGCCAGCAAGGAGTCCGGGGAGCTGTTTTTT. Translation: CASKESGELFF.

For the CDR3, the DNA is TGCGCCAGCAGCTTTGGACTAGCGGATAGACAAGAGACCCAGTACTTC. Its translation: CASSFGLADRQETQYF. The chain couples TRBV5-1 to TRBJ2-5, with 10 bases fitting TRBD2. CDR1 and CDR2 from the germline V gene are SGHRS and YFSETQ. The V segment lost 2 bases and the J segment 2 bases; nucleotides outside the gene matches: 6. The CDR3 covers 16 residues.

The rearrangement joins TRBV20-1 to TRBJ2-7; weak D call: TRBD2 (6 bases). The ends were cut back, 6 bases at V and 4 bases at J, with 28 bases in the middle. This CDR3 has 17 amino acids. CDR1 is DFQATT and CDR2 is SNEGSKA in the germline V gene (reference sequence). CDR3 nucleotides: TGCAGTGCCCTCCATGGCGGAGGGGCCGGAGATTATTACGAGCAGTACTTC. It specifies CSALHGGGAGDYYEQYF.

Ten or more counts support this clonotype. The J gene is TRBJ1-1, the V gene TRBV9; 8 bases line up with TRBD1. The germline CDR1 and CDR2 sequences are SGDLS and YYNGEE. This CDR3 region has 17 residues. J gave up 0 bases and V 4 bases, and 11 bases lay outside the gene matches. CDR3 coding DNA: TGTGCCAGCAGCCCAGGCGGGACAGGACTGGTGAACACTGAAGCTTTCTTT. Its translation: CASSPGGTGLVNTEAFF.

This clonotype has only one observation. The germline gene is not matched at one end of the junction; a read error may be the cause. The chain is built from TRBV7-9 and TRBJ2-5; 8 bases line up with TRBD2. In germline, CDR1 is SEHNR, CDR2 FQNEAQ (reference sequence). The CDR3 has 17 amino acids. CDR3 nucleotide sequence: TGCGCCAGCAGCCAAGAGGGTAGCGGGGTCTGGGGAGAGACCCAGTACTTC. Its protein product is CASSQEGSGVWGETQYF.

On this clonotype itself: With a much larger clone just one base away, this may be a read error. This sequence joins TRBV5-1 and TRBJ2-2; possibly TRBD2 for D (5 bases). The CDR3 is made up of 14 amino acids. Germline V gene lookup returns CDR1 SGHRS and CDR2 YFSETQ. Here the CDR3 DNA reads TGCGCCAGCAGCTCGAGTACCGGCCCCGGGGAGCTGTCTTTT. Translated: CASSSSTGPGELSF. The variable domain in full, completed from reference TRBV5-1 and TRBJ2-2, reads KAGVTQTPRYLIKTRGQQVTLSCSPISGHRSVSWYQQTPGQGLQFLFEYFSETQRNKGNFPGRFSGRQFSNSRSEMNVSTLELGDSALYLCASSSSTGPGELSFGEGSRLTVL.

In its sample, this clonotype was seen many times. The chain has TRBV5-1 and TRBJ1-6, with 9 positions matching TRBD1. The V segment lost 2 bases and the J segment 7 bases; nucleotides outside the gene matches: 1. Germline V gene data show CDR1 as SGHRS and CDR2 as YFSETQ. This CDR3 is built from 14 residues. CDR3 amino acids: CASSFDRGNSPLHF. The DNA for the CDR3 is TGCGCCAGCAGCTTCGACAGGGGGAATTCACCCCTCCACTTT.

The chain employs TRBV7-2 and TRBJ1-2; 11 bases map to TRBD1. The CDR3 is 16 amino acids. Germline CDR1 SGHTA, CDR2 FQGNSA. V trimming: 2 bases; J trimming: 4 bases; junction bases outside the gene matches: 6. CDR3 amino acids: CASSLSWTGGVYGYTF. The CDR3 bases are TGTGCCAGCAGCTTATCGTGGACAGGGGGCGTCTATGGCTACACCTTC.

This clonotype came up a few times. Being one base from a much bigger clone, this may be a read error. The CDR3 protein is CASRGGRMNAEAFF. The CDR3 nucleotides are TGTGCCAGTAGGGGGGGTCGGATGAACGCTGAAGCTTTCTTT. The chain combines TRBV19 with TRBJ1-1; the D gene is possibly TRBD1 (5 bases). Germline CDR1 is LNHDA and CDR2 is SQIVND (reference sequence). The CDR3 covers 14 residues.

This clonotype showed up just a few times. The limits of the CDR3 on the DNA are not certain, so only TCRdb's listed CDR3 is given. The CDR3 region is CASSQYGTASLRAVLRAGEEKLFF. The chain joins TRBV5-1 to TRBJ1-4; TRBD1, the D gene given by the table, was not confirmed from the DNA. Germline V gene lookup returns CDR1 SGHRS and CDR2 YFSETQ. The CDR3 is 24 amino acids long, termini counted.

This clonotype was found many times. The V and J genes are TRBV15 and TRBJ1-2; D gene uncertain. CDR1 is LNHNV, CDR2 YYDKDF, per germline (reference sequence). The CDR3 runs to 15 residues. The V gene lost 5 bases and the J gene lost 10 bases, with 23 bases spanning the gap. The CDR3 region is CATSGPFEPAAAYTF. DNA for the CDR3: TGTGCCACCAGCGGACCCTTTGAGCCAGCCGCGGCCTACACCTTC.

The chain is built from TRBV29-1 and TRBJ2-7; D gene ambiguous. The germline CDR1 and CDR2 sequences are SQVTM and ANQGSEA. V was shortened by 3 bases and J by 3 bases, with 6 bases between the two germline ends. This CDR3 has 11 amino acids. The CDR3 here is CSVDRDYEQYF. CDR3 nucleotides: TGCAGCGTTGACAGAGACTACGAGCAGTACTTC.

The chain links TRBV9 to TRBJ2-7; 8 nucleotides agree with TRBD2. The closer fit of TRBJ2-5 to the DNA end suggests the J call may be wrong. Germline-derived CDR1 and CDR2 are SGDLS and YYNGEE. The CDR3 contains 14 residues. CDR3 sequence reads: CASSGGTSQETQYF. In DNA, the CDR3 is TGTGCCAGCAGCGGAGGGACTAGCCAAGAGACCCAGTACTTC.